Following are 20 T cell receptor beta chains from one sample sequenced in a study of shared clonotypes between healthy human individuals. The repertoire was sequenced with immunoSEQ multiplex PCR; TCRdb's copy has only in-frame clones and lacks some. The table has about 1 million clones, roughly 80% seen once. The source material was memory CD4+ T cells sorted from blood. Described subset: CD45RA-negative fraction. These receptors came from a man aged 18 to 30 in good health.

The rearrangement uses TRBV21-1 and TRBJ1-1; TRBD1, the table's D call, lacks a check against the DNA. TRBV21-1 represents a pseudogene. The CDR3 has 14 amino acids. The CDR3 spells CASKGDRDLTEAFF. In DNA, the CDR3 is TGTGCCTCGAAAGGGGACAGAGACCTCACTGAAGCTTTCTTT.

This clone appeared a few times. The chain has TRBV2 and TRBJ2-5; D might be TRBD2 (6 bases). Germline CDR1 is SNHLY and CDR2 is FYNNEI. This CDR3 comprises 12 residues. The V end lost 8 bases, the J end lost 4 bases, and 11 bases lay between the germline ends. CDR3 residues: CASGGMRETQYF. The CDR3 coding sequence is TGTGCCAGCGGGGGGATGCGAGAGACCCAGTACTTC.

The gene calls are TRBV2 and TRBJ2-3, with TRBD2 matching 7 bases. There are 14 residues in the CDR3. With 5 bases clipped from V and 4 bases from J, the junction kept 6 bases outside the gene matches. From germline, CDR1 is SNHLY and CDR2 FYNNEI. CDR3 nucleotides: TGTGCCAGCAGTTCGACTAGCTTTTCAGATACGCAGTATTTT. This gives the protein CASSSTSFSDTQYF.

This chain connects TRBV6-5 to TRBJ2-5; maybe TRBD2 (5 bases). Trimming took off 2 bases at V and 5 bases at J, with 15 bases between the two ends. The CDR3 is made up of 15 amino acids. The germline V gene encodes CDR1 MNHEY and CDR2 SVGAGI. The CDR3, as DNA: TGTGCCAGCAGTTACGATGGTAGAGCGGTTGAGACCCAGTACTTC. Translation gives CASSYDGRAVETQYF.

This chain connects TRBV11-2 to TRBJ1-2; D remains unclear. The CDR3 consists of 14 residues. Germline CDR1 and CDR2: SGHAT and FQNNGV. V was shortened by 5 bases and J by 4 bases, with 14 bases between the two germline ends. The CDR3 loop is CASSPRRETYGYTF. CDR3 DNA: TGTGCCAGCAGCCCCAGGAGGGAGACCTATGGCTACACCTTC.

This clone was counted only a few times. The chain uses TRBV18 and TRBJ1-1; the D gene is possibly TRBD1 (5 bases). The CDR3 extends over 13 amino acids. V was cut by 2 bases and J by 4 bases, with 8 bases left in between. Germline-derived CDR1 and CDR2 are KGHSH and LQKENI. The CDR3 loop is CASSPGAGTEAFF. CDR3 nucleotides: TGTGCCAGCTCACCAGGGGCGGGCACTGAAGCTTTCTTT.

The V and J genes are TRBV5-6 and TRBJ1-3; D is unclear. V was cut by 4 bases and J by 0 bases, with 14 bases left in between. CDR3 length: 16 amino acids. CDR1 is SGHDT and CDR2 is YYEEEE in the germline V gene. The chain's CDR3 is CASSPPDAHSGNTIYF. Here the CDR3 DNA reads TGTGCCAGCAGCCCCCCCGACGCACACTCTGGAAACACCATATATTTT.

The chain carries TRBV18 and TRBJ1-2; possible D gene TRBD1, 6 bases. Trimming stripped 5 bases from V and 5 bases from J, with 27 bases between. CDR1 and CDR2 (germline): KGHSH, LQKENI. The CDR3 consists of 18 residues. CDR3 protein: CASSDSPVGALGKYGYTF. DNA for the CDR3: TGTGCCAGCTCAGACAGCCCGGTGGGGGCTCTTGGGAAGTATGGCTACACCTTC.

This CDR3 reads CASSAMTGRANYGYTF. The CDR3 DNA reads TGTGCCAGCAGTGCGATGACAGGGAGAGCTAACTATGGCTACACCTTC. This sequence joins TRBV27 and TRBJ1-2, with 7 positions matching TRBD1. After removal of 5 bases from V and 0 bases from J, the junction contained 9 bases not matched to a gene. The V gene's germline CDR1 is MNHEY and CDR2 SMNVEV (reference sequence). The CDR3 has 16 amino acids.

This clone appeared many times. Other DNA sequences of this sample code for an identical CDR3. V and J are TRBV28 and TRBJ1-2; D may be TRBD1 (6 bases). Trimming left V 6 bases short and J 7 bases short, with 12 bases between. CDR1 and CDR2 from the germline V gene are MDHEN and SYDVKM. This CDR3 is built from 12 residues. CDR3 loop: CASSFRGGGYTF. CDR3 bases: TGTGCCAGCAGCTTTAGGGGGGGTGGCTACACCTTC.

V gene TRBV28 combines with J gene TRBJ2-3; possible D gene TRBD1, 5 bases. From germline, CDR1 is MDHEN and CDR2 SYDVKM. The CDR3 contains 12 residues. The ends were cut back, 5 bases at V and 4 bases at J, with 7 bases in the middle. In DNA, the CDR3 is TGTGCCAGCAGTCCAGGGTCAGATACGCAGTATTTT. Translation: CASSPGSDTQYF.

The chain couples TRBV11-2 to TRBJ2-1; 7 nucleotides line up with TRBD2. The CDR3 spans 15 residues. The germline V gene encodes CDR1 SGHAT and CDR2 FQNNGV. Losses at the gene ends were 4 bases for V and 5 bases for J; bases not matched to a gene: 8. The CDR3 nucleotides are TGTGCCAGCAGCTCCGGACTAGTGAGAAACAATGAGCAGTTCTTC. Protein sequence: CASSSGLVRNNEQFF.

The J gene is TRBJ2-3, the V gene TRBV2; no definite D call. Germline CDR1 reads SNHLY; CDR2 reads FYNNEI. V lost 5 bases to trimming and J lost 0 bases, with 9 bases between them. The CDR3 is made up of 14 amino acids. The chain's CDR3 is CASSPLTSTDTQYF. The CDR3 bases are TGTGCCAGCAGTCCACTTACTAGCACAGATACGCAGTATTTT.

This sequence joins TRBV28 and TRBJ1-5; TRBD1 agrees at 7 bases. Germline CDR1 MDHEN, CDR2 SYDVKM. The V segment lost 8 bases and the J segment 4 bases; nucleotides outside the gene matches: 2. This CDR3 is 12 amino acids long. The CDR3 region is CASQGENQPQHF. The CDR3 DNA sequence: TGTGCCAGCCAGGGGGAAAATCAGCCCCAGCATTTT.

CDR3 DNA sequence: TGCAGCGCCCAGGGGGTGAGCCAGTACTTC. The encoded protein is CSAQGVSQYF. The chain uses TRBV29-1 and TRBJ2-5; TRBD1 aligns across 7 bases. Germline CDR1 reads SQVTM; CDR2 reads ANQGSEA. Unmatched junction bases numbered 6, after V lost 7 bases and J lost 10 bases. This CDR3 contains 10 residues.

The CDR3 loop is CASSPEGFPFYGYTF. CDR3 sequence (DNA): TGCGCCAGCAGCCCCGAAGGGTTCCCCTTCTATGGCTACACCTTC. This chain links TRBV5-1 with TRBJ1-2; unclear D gene. The CDR3 covers 15 residues. Trimming shortened V by 4 bases and J by 4 bases, and 17 bases separated the two germline ends. Germline values: CDR1 SGHRS, CDR2 YFSETQ.

V gene TRBV19 combines with J gene TRBJ2-7, with TRBD2 matching 14 bases. V shed 6 bases, J shed 4 bases, and the junction held 5 bases outside the gene matches. In germline, CDR1 is LNHDA, CDR2 SQIVND (reference sequence). This CDR3 has 15 residues. CDR3 in DNA: TGTGCCAGTAGCCGACTAGCGGGGGGGATATACGAGCAGTACTTC. Its protein product is CASSRLAGGIYEQYF.

The CDR3 reads CAIRTSGNTGELFF. The CDR3 DNA reads as TGTGCCATCAGGACTAGCGGGAACACCGGGGAGCTGTTTTTT. The V and J genes are TRBV10-3 and TRBJ2-2; 9 bases agree with TRBD2. There are 14 residues in the CDR3. Germline CDR1 ENHRY, CDR2 SYGVKD. V shed 6 bases and J 1 base; nucleotides not matched to a gene: 0.

The chain is built from TRBV11-2 and TRBJ2-5, with TRBD1 as a possible D gene (6 bases). CDR1 is SGHAT and CDR2 is FQNNGV in the germline V gene. The CDR3 loop spans 15 amino acids. V was clipped by 4 bases and J by 1 base, with 13 bases between them. The CDR3 sequence: CASSSVPGAQETQYF. CDR3 DNA: TGTGCCAGCAGCTCAGTGCCAGGGGCCCAAGAGACCCAGTACTTC.

The V gene is TRBV15, the J gene TRBJ2-7; the D gene could be TRBD1 or TRBD2 (5 bases each). V lost 3 bases to trimming and J lost 1 base, with 13 bases between them. Germline assignment: CDR1 LNHNV and CDR2 YYDKDF (reference sequence). This CDR3 has 15 residues. In DNA, the CDR3 is TGTGCCACCAGCAGGTCCGGGACCGGATCCTACGAGCAGTACTTC. It is translated as CATSRSGTGSYEQYF.